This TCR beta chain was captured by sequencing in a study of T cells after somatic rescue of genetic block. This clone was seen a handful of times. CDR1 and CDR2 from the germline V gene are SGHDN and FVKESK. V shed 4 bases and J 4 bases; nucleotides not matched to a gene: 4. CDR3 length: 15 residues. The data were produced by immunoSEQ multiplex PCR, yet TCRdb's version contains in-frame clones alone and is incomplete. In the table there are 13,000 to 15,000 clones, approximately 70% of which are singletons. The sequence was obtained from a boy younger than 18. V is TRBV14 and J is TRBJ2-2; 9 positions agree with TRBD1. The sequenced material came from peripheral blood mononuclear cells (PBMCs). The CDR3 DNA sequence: TGTGCCAGCAGCCGACAGGGGGGCGTCACCGGGGAGCTGTTTTTT. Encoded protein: CASSRQGGVTGELFF.